Listed below are T cell receptor beta chains from one sample, sequenced in a study of human T cells and chemical hapten exposure. TCRdb independently ran MiXCR on the RACE reads; one entry per CDR3 protein. The profile covers 360,000 or so distinct CDR3 sequences, with around 6% appearing a single time and roughly 5.4% taken by the ten largest. This specimen was whole blood, taken in connection with sensitization to the hapten diphenylcyclopropenone (DPC). The receptor source for this set is a woman between 18 and 30 years old with alopecia areata. Some clones in this sample may be carry-over from other donors' samples. CDR3s include the opening cysteine and the closing phenylalanine or tryptophan. Each record gives: J gene, CDR3 length, V gene, CDR3 protein.

J: TRBJ2-6
length: 14
V: TRBV20-1
CDR3: CSARGYSGANVLTF

J: TRBJ2-7
length: 13
V: TRBV12-3/TRBV12-4
CDR3: CASSFPPGDEQYF

J: TRBJ1-4
length: 17
V: TRBV6-5
CDR3: CASSYSVDRALNEKLFF

J: TRBJ1-5
length: 14
V: TRBV12-3/TRBV12-4
CDR3: CASSLTGGVQPQHF

J: TRBJ2-7
length: 14
V: TRBV5-5
CDR3: CASSWGTGPYEQYF

J: TRBJ2-2
length: 14
V: TRBV12-3/TRBV12-4
CDR3: CASSPRQDSGELFF

J: TRBJ1-5
length: 14
V: TRBV20-1
CDR3: CSARGTAESQPQHF

J: TRBJ2-1
length: 11
V: TRBV12-5
CDR3: CASGYSYEQFF

J: TRBJ1-1
length: 16
V: TRBV4-1
CDR3: CASSQEKRQEGTEAFF

J: TRBJ1-2
length: 16
V: TRBV10-3
CDR3: CAIRPSLAPDPYGYTF

J: TRBJ1-2
length: 14
V: TRBV7-9
CDR3: CASSLTGGKTGYTF

J: TRBJ2-3
length: 15
V: TRBV6-2/TRBV6-3
CDR3: CASSYIIAGTDTQYF

J: TRBJ2-3
length: 15
V: TRBV6-5
CDR3: CASSYGGSSTDTQYF

J: TRBJ2-2
length: 15
V: TRBV3-1
CDR3: CASSQADRYTGELFF

J: TRBJ2-1
length: 16
V: TRBV19
CDR3: CASSYRFPSSYNEQFF

J: TRBJ1-2
length: 15
V: TRBV4-3
CDR3: CASSQTGTGLAGYTF

J: TRBJ2-1
length: 11
V: TRBV7-9
CDR3: CASSLGVKKFF

J: TRBJ2-3
length: 13
V: TRBV5-1
CDR3: CASRGLAADTQYF

J: TRBJ1-4
length: 13
V: TRBV7-9
CDR3: CASTQDRAEKLFF

J: TRBJ1-1
length: 14
V: TRBV27
CDR3: CASSLSIGNTEAFF

J: TRBJ1-1
length: 15
V: TRBV3-1
CDR3: CASSPAGLGTPEAFF

J: TRBJ2-1
length: 18
V: TRBV12-3/TRBV12-4
CDR3: CASSRPTPAGGVHNEQFF

J: TRBJ1-1
length: 12
V: TRBV29-1
CDR3: CSVGTGDTEAFF

J: TRBJ1-4
length: 15
V: TRBV7-2
CDR3: CASSSEGRLGEKLFF

J: TRBJ1-1
length: 12
V: TRBV2
CDR3: CASRQGKAEAFF

J: TRBJ2-2
length: 13
V: TRBV7-7
CDR3: CASSQLGSGELFF

J: TRBJ1-6
length: 16
V: TRBV27
CDR3: CASSPWGGADNSPLHF

J: TRBJ1-1
length: 16
V: TRBV12-3/TRBV12-4
CDR3: CASSLRNAGEITEAFF

J: TRBJ1-5
length: 11
V: TRBV20-1
CDR3: CSAPRPGPQHF

J: TRBJ1-1
length: 13
V: TRBV6-2/TRBV6-3
CDR3: CASSQTTNTEAFF

J: TRBJ1-5
length: 14
V: TRBV18
CDR3: CASSREDTGQPQHF

J: TRBJ2-5
length: 14
V: TRBV5-1
CDR3: CASSLGSEQETQYF

J: TRBJ1-1
length: 15
V: TRBV29-1
CDR3: CSFGGSVGMNTEAFF

J: TRBJ1-2
length: 12
V: TRBV7-9
CDR3: CASSLAAAGYTF

J: TRBJ2-7
length: 14
V: TRBV13
CDR3: CASSYPNGRGEQYF

J: TRBJ1-1
length: 15
V: TRBV12-5
CDR3: CASGLVVSPNTEAFF

J: TRBJ2-1
length: 16
V: TRBV7-6
CDR3: CASSPRQGAAYNEQFF

J: TRBJ2-6
length: 16
V: TRBV12-3/TRBV12-4
CDR3: CASSFMGVAGANVLTF

J: TRBJ1-6
length: 15
V: TRBV6-5
CDR3: CASSYSRSWESPLHF

J: TRBJ1-6
length: 19
V: TRBV27
CDR3: CASSLWPPAGVMFYSPLHF

J: TRBJ1-1
length: 12
V: TRBV24-1
CDR3: CATSEAGGEAFF

J: TRBJ2-4
length: 15
V: TRBV21-1
CDR3: CASSKLEGVENIQYF

J: TRBJ1-5
length: 15
V: TRBV5-1
CDR3: CASSLATGPNQPQHF

J: TRBJ1-2
length: 14
V: TRBV27
CDR3: CASSSPDRPRGYTF

J: TRBJ1-4
length: 16
V: TRBV4-3
CDR3: CASSQELGETNEKLFF

J: TRBJ1-5
length: 14
V: TRBV20-1
CDR3: CSAGVWGSNQPQHF

J: TRBJ2-3
length: 16
V: TRBV5-5
CDR3: CASSTGTSGGTDTQYF

J: TRBJ1-1
length: 15
V: TRBV20-1
CDR3: CSADRDTGLGTEAFF

J: TRBJ2-3
length: 16
V: TRBV7-8
CDR3: CASSLEVVAGGNTQYF

J: TRBJ1-3
length: 12
V: TRBV28
CDR3: CASRPSGNTIYF

J: TRBJ1-5
length: 15
V: TRBV12-3/TRBV12-4
CDR3: CASSWGRVGNQPQHF

J: TRBJ2-3
length: 16
V: TRBV7-9
CDR3: CASSSPLGLRTDTQYF